In its sample, the clone carrying this T cell receptor beta chain was seen many times. Then a second PCR, running roughly 7 to 11 cycles, was carried out with a sample-barcoded 5' primer and a J-beta primer mix. Sequencing recovered at least 3 million CDR3-containing paired-end reads from each sample. MiXCR was run by TCRdb on the 5' RACE reads, yielding one entry per CDR3 protein. The sample records about 1.8 million distinct CDR3 sequences, 49% being singletons. The data were taken from a study of blood T cells in healthy people across ages. The CDR3 spans 13 residues. Germline V lookup: CDR1 SGHTA, CDR2 FQGNSA. The V end lost 5 bases, the J end lost 1 base, and 8 bases lay between the germline ends.

The gene calls are TRBV7-2 and TRBJ2-5; D possibly corresponds to TRBD1 (6 bases). This TCR came from a woman between 40 and 55 years old in good health. Sequencing input: blood. The CDR3 loop reads CASSGQTQETQYF. For the CDR3, the DNA is TGTGCCAGCAGCGGACAGACCCAAGAGACCCAGTACTTC. The whole variable domain, filled in from reference TRBV7-2 and TRBJ2-5, reads GAGVSQSPSNKVTEKGKDVELRCDPISGHTALYWYRQSLGQGLEFLIYFQGNSAPDKSGLPSDRFSAERTGGSVSTLTIQRTQQEDSAVYLCASSGQTQETQYFGPGTRLLVL.